Following are 19 T cell receptor beta chains from one sample sequenced in a study of OX40 agonist ivuxolimab in advanced cancers. Sequencing used immunoSEQ multiplex PCR; TCRdb keeps in-frame clones, though not all of them. Here the sample spans roughly 77,000 clones, around 83% being singletons. Source: CD4+ or CD8+ T cells sorted from blood, taken in a trial of the OX40 agonist ivuxolimab. The receptors come from an adult with an advanced solid tumor such as melanoma, head and neck, liver or kidney cancer.

The J gene is TRBJ2-5, the V gene TRBV5-6, with 9 bases identical to TRBD1. V shed 2 bases, J shed 0 bases, and the junction held 2 bases outside the gene matches. The CDR3 sequence is 15 residues long. The germline V gene has CDR1 SGHDT and CDR2 YYEEEE. The CDR3 nucleotides are TGTGCCAGCAGCTTACAGGGGGCCCACCAAGAGACCCAGTACTTC. This gives the protein CASSLQGAHQETQYF. Looking up the rest from reference TRBV5-6 and TRBJ2-5 gives the full variable domain: DAGVTQSPTHLIKTRGQQVTLRCSPKSGHDTVSWYQQALGQGPQFIFQYYEEEERQRGNFPDRFSGHQFPNYSSELNVNALLLGDSALYLCASSLQGAHQETQYFGPGTRLLVL.

The V gene is TRBV7-7, the J gene TRBJ2-7, with D uncertain. This CDR3 has 13 amino acids. With 5 bases removed from V and 9 bases from J, the gap between germline ends came to 17 bases. From germline, CDR1 is SSHAT and CDR2 FNYEAQ (reference sequence). The CDR3 region has the DNA TGTGCCAGCAGCCCTGGAACCGGAGCAGGGCAGTACTTC. It encodes CASSPGTGAGQYF.

CDR3 nucleotides: TGTGCCAGCAGCTCGACTGAAAAACTGTTTTTT. Protein sequence: CASSSTEKLFF. The chain carries TRBV7-2 and TRBJ1-4; D gene unclear. Germline loops: CDR1 SGHTA, CDR2 FQGNSA. The CDR3 is made up of 11 amino acids. Trimming stripped 4 bases from V and 7 bases from J, with 4 bases between.

The chain combines TRBV28 with TRBJ2-1; no firm D call. V was clipped by 3 bases and J by 9 bases, with 6 bases between them. The V gene's germline CDR1 is MDHEN and CDR2 SYDVKM. The CDR3 has 11 amino acids. CDR3: CASSFRREQFF. The CDR3 DNA reads TGTGCCAGCAGTTTTCGTCGTGAGCAGTTCTTC.

This clone has only one observation. The rearrangement links TRBV2 to TRBJ1-3, with TRBD1 matching over 7 bases. The V gene's germline CDR1 is SNHLY and CDR2 FYNNEI. This CDR3 is 16 amino acids long. The V gene end was trimmed by 8 bases and the J gene end by 0 bases; junction bases not matched to a gene: 10. CDR3 protein: CASRDRISYSGNTIYF. CDR3 bases: TGTGCCAGCCGGGACAGAATATCTTACTCTGGAAACACCATATATTTT.

This chain links TRBV7-3 with TRBJ2-5; possible D gene TRBD2, 6 bases. V dropped 5 bases and J dropped 4 bases, with 11 bases sitting between them. CDR1 and CDR2 (germline): SGHTA, FQGTGA. The length of the CDR3 is 13 residues. CDR3 sequence: CASSRRGGETQYF. CDR3 DNA sequence: TGTGCCAGCAGCCGGCGGGGCGGAGAGACCCAGTACTTC.

This chain joins TRBV10-1 and TRBJ2-3; TRBD2 might be the D (7 bases). This CDR3 spans 14 amino acids. With 4 bases removed from V and 13 bases from J, the gap between germline ends came to 21 bases. CDR1 and CDR2 from the germline V gene are WNHNN and SYGVQD (reference sequence). Written as DNA, the CDR3 is TGCGCCAGCAGTGCTGGCGGGGGCCTTCCCAAAGAGTATTTT. As protein: CASSAGGGLPKEYF.

The rearrangement links TRBV28 to TRBJ1-4, with D possibly TRBD1 on 6 matching bases. Trimming pared 4 bases from V and 2 bases from J, leaving 14 bases between. Germline values: CDR1 MDHEN, CDR2 SYDVKM. The length of the CDR3 is 16 residues. CDR3 residues: CASSYGSGATNEKLFF. The DNA of the CDR3 is TGTGCCAGCAGTTACGGATCAGGGGCCACTAATGAAAAACTGTTTTTT.

This chain joins TRBV6-4 and TRBJ2-2; 9 bases match TRBD2. Germline trimming cut 6 bases from V and 4 bases from J; bases unmatched to any gene: 6. The CDR3 runs 15 residues. CDR1 MRHNA and CDR2 SNTAGT come from the germline V gene. The CDR3 spells CASSSLAGITGELFF. CDR3 sequence (DNA): TGTGCCAGCAGCTCCCTAGCGGGGATCACCGGGGAGCTGTTTTTT.

The V gene is TRBV11-3, the J gene TRBJ2-3; TRBD2 matches at 12 bases. V trimming: 1 base; J trimming: 5 bases; junction bases outside the gene matches: 7. There are 17 residues in the CDR3. Germline values: CDR1 SGHNT, CDR2 YENEEA. The CDR3 protein is CASSLGTSGARGDTQYF. The DNA for the CDR3 is TGTGCCAGCAGCTTAGGGACTAGCGGGGCCCGAGGAGATACGCAGTATTTT. The full variable domain, rest sourced from reference TRBV11-3 and TRBJ2-3, is EAGVVQSPRYKIIEKKQPVAFWCNPISGHNTLYWYLQNLGQGPELLIRYENEEAVDDSQLPKDRFSAERLKGVDSTLKIQPAELGDSAVYLCASSLGTSGARGDTQYFGPGTRLTVL.

The chain has TRBV10-1 and TRBJ1-3; D is unresolved. The CDR3 runs 14 residues. The germline V gene has CDR1 WNHNN and CDR2 SYGVQD (reference sequence). V dropped 2 bases and J dropped 0 bases, with 5 bases sitting between them. In DNA form, the CDR3 reads TGCGCCAGCAGTGAGGGGAGCTCTGGAAACACCATATATTTT. This encodes CASSEGSSGNTIYF.

This chain links TRBV21-1 with TRBJ2-2. TRBV21-1 is designated a pseudogene. The CDR3 spans 15 residues. In DNA, the CDR3 is TGTGCCAGCAGCATTTGGGGTTCGAACACCGGGGAGCTGTTTTTT. This encodes CASSIWGSNTGELFF.

J is TRBJ2-7 and V is TRBV11-2, with D maybe TRBD2 (6 bases). The CDR3 has 16 amino acids. The V end lost 3 bases, the J end lost 7 bases, and 22 bases lay between the germline ends. CDR1 and CDR2 from the germline V gene are SGHAT and FQNNGV. The CDR3 is CASSFSSTSTKGEQYF. CDR3 nucleotides: TGTGCCAGCAGCTTTTCGAGCACTAGCACCAAGGGGGAGCAGTACTTC. Full variable domain (remainder filled in from reference TRBV11-2 and TRBJ2-7): EAGVAQSPRYKIIEKRQSVAFWCNPISGHATLYWYQQILGQGPKLLIQFQNNGVVDDSQLPKDRFSAERLKGVDSTLKIQPAKLEDSAVYLCASSFSSTSTKGEQYFGPGTRLTVT.

The V and J genes are TRBV27 and TRBJ2-2; D may be TRBD2 (5 bases). Trimming stripped 2 bases from V and 5 bases from J, with 12 bases between. Germline loops: CDR1 MNHEY, CDR2 SMNVEV (reference sequence). This CDR3 comprises 15 residues. The DNA of the CDR3 is TGTGCCAGCAGTTTAGAGGGCGAGGGAACCGGGGAGCTGTTTTTT. It is translated as CASSLEGEGTGELFF.

This clone was observed a handful of times. V and J are TRBV7-3 and TRBJ2-2; 7 nucleotides line up with TRBD2. Germline V CDR1 and CDR2: SGHTA, FQGTGA. The CDR3 runs 15 residues. J gave up 3 bases and V 5 bases, and 6 bases lay outside the gene matches. The CDR3 nucleotides are TGTGCCAGCAGCGCCCAGCTAGCGGACACCGGGGAGCTGTTTTTT. This codes for CASSAQLADTGELFF.

The genes are TRBV2 and TRBJ2-3, with 7 bases lining up with TRBD2. The CDR3 length is 14 residues. J was trimmed by 5 bases and V by 4 bases; bases with no gene match: 6. The germline gives CDR1 SNHLY, CDR2 FYNNEI. The CDR3 reads CASSVGGGKDTQYF. DNA of the CDR3: TGTGCCAGCAGTGTAGGCGGGGGAAAAGATACGCAGTATTTT. Together with reference TRBV2 and TRBJ2-3, the CDR3 gives the full variable domain: EPEVTQTPSHQVTQMGQEVILRCVPISNHLYFYWYRQILGQKVEFLVSFYNNEISEKSEIFDDQFSVERPDGSNFTLKIRSTKLEDSAMYFCASSVGGGKDTQYFGPGTRLTVL.

The chain combines TRBV28 with TRBJ2-3; the D is unclear. The V gene lost 3 bases and the J gene lost 4 bases, with 5 bases spanning the gap. Germline-derived CDR1 and CDR2 are MDHEN and SYDVKM. The CDR3 has 12 amino acids. CDR3 residues: CASSFPPDTQYF. In DNA, the CDR3 is TGTGCCAGCAGTTTTCCGCCAGATACGCAGTATTTT.

V and J are TRBV19 and TRBJ1-1; unclear D gene. CDR3 length: 13 amino acids. V was pared by 7 bases and J by 11 bases, with 20 bases between. The germline gives CDR1 LNHDA, CDR2 SQIVND (reference sequence). CDR3 in amino acids: CASNPDRPREAFF. DNA of the CDR3: TGTGCCAGTAACCCGGACCGGCCCCGGGAGGCTTTCTTT.

The rearrangement links TRBV28 to TRBJ1-2; 8 positions match TRBD1. The ends lost 6 bases at V and 4 bases at J; junction bases unmatched: 4. From germline, CDR1 is MDHEN and CDR2 SYDVKM. CDR3 length: 13 residues. As DNA, the CDR3 is TGTGCCAGCAGCCAGGACAGGGCCTATGGCTACACCTTC. Residues: CASSQDRAYGYTF.